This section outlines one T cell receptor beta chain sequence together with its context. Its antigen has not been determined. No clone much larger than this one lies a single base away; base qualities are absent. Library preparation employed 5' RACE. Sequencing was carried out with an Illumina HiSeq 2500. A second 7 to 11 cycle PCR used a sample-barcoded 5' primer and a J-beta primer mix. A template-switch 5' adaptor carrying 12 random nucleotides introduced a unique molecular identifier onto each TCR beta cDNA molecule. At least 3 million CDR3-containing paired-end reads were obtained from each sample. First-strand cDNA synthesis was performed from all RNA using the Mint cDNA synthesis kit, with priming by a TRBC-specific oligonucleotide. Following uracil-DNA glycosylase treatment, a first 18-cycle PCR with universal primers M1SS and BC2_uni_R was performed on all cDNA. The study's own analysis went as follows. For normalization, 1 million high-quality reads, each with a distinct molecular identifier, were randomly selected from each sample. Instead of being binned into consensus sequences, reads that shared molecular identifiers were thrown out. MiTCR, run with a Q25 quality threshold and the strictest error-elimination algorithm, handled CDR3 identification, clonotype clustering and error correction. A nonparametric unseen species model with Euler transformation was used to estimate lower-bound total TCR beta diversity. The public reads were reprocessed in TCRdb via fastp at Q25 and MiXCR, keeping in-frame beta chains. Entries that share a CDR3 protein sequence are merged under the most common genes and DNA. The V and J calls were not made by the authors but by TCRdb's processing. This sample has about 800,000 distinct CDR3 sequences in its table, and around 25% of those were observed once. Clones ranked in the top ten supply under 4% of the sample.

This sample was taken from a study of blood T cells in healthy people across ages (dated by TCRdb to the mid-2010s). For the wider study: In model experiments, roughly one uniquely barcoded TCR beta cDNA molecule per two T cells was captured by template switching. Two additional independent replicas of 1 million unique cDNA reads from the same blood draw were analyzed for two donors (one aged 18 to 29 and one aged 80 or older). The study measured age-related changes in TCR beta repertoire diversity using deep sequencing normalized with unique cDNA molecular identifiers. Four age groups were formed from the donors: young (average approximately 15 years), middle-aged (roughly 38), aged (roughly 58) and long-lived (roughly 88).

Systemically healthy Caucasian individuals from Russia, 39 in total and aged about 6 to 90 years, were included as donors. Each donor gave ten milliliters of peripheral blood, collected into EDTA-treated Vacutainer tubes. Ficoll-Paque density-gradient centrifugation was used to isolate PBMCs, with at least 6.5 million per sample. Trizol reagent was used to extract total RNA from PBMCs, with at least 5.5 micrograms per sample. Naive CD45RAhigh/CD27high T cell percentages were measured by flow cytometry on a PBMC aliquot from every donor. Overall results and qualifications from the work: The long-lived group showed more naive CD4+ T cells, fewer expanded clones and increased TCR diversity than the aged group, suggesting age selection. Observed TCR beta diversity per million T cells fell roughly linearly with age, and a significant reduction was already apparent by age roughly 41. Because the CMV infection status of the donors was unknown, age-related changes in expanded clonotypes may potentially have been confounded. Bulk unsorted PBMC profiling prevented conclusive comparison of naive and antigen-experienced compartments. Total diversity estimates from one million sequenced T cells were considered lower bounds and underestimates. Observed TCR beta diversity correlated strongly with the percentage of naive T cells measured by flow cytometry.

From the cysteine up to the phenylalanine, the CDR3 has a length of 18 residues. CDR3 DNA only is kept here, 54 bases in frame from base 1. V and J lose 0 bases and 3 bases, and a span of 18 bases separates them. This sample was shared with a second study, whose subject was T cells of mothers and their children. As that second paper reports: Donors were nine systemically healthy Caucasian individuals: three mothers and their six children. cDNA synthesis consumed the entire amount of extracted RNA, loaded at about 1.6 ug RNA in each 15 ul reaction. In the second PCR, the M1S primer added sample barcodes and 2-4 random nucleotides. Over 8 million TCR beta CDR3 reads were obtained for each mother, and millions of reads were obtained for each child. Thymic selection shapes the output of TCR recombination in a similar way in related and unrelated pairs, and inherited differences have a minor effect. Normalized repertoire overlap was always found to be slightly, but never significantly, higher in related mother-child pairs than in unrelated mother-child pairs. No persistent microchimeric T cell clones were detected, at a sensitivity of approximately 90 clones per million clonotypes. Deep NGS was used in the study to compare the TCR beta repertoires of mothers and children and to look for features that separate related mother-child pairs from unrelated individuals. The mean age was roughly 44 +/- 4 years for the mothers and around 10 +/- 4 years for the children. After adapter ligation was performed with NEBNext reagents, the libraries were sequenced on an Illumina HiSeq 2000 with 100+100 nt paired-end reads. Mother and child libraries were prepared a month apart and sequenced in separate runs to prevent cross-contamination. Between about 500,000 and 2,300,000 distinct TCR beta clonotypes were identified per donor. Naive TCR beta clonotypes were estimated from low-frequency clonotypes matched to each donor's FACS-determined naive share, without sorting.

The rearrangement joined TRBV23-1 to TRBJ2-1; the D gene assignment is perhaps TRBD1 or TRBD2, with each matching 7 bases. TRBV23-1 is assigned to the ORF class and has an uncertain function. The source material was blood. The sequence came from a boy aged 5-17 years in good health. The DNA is TGCGCCAGCAGTCAATCGAAGCGGGGCAGGGGGTGCTACAATGAGCAGTTCTTC. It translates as CASSQSKRGRGCYNEQFF.